This is a list of T cell receptor beta chains from one sample in a study of T-cell reconstitution after alpha-beta-depleted transplantation in children. TCRdb analysed the PCR reads with MiXCR anew, one entry per CDR3 protein. Among some 75,000 distinct CDR3 sequences, 6% to 8.5% were seen once, and the ten largest hold around 2.4%. The material was PBMCs from the stem cell graft donor, obtained from the stem cell graft. The receptors derive from a human donor who donated a stem cell graft to a child with acute lymphoblastic leukemia. Both conserved end residues are part of each CDR3. The D gene is left open where the match is weak. Some rows have no size entry. The others give once, few or many, or a class for an expanded clone.

. | 16 | TRBJ1-1 | . | TRBV20-1 | CSASSLTDRGDTEAFF | TGCAGTGCTAGTTCCCTGACAGATAGGGGAGACACTGAAGCTTTCTTT
TRBD2 | 16 | TRBJ2-1 | . | TRBV18 | CASSPFSSGTNNEQFF | TGTGCCAGCTCACCATTTTCTAGCGGGACGAACAATGAGCAGTTCTTC
TRBD2 | 16 | TRBJ2-3 | many | TRBV13 | CASSAVPGLAGDTQYF | TGTGCCAGCAGCGCAGTACCGGGACTAGCGGGGGATACGCAGTATTTT
. | 12 | TRBJ2-5 | many | TRBV3-1 | CASSQVLATQYF | TGTGCCAGCAGCCAGGTACTCGCGACCCAGTACTTC
TRBD2 | 16 | TRBJ2-1 | many | TRBV6-4 | CASSDSESGGGNEQFF | TGTGCCAGCAGTGACTCGGAAAGCGGGGGGGGAAATGAGCAGTTCTTC
TRBD1 | 14 | TRBJ1-1 | many | TRBV6-1 | CASSSGQENTEAFF | TGTGCCAGCAGCTCGGGACAGGAGAACACTGAAGCTTTCTTT
. | 12 | TRBJ2-1 | few | TRBV7-6 | CASRGIGNEQFF | TGTGCCAGCAGAGGGATAGGGAATGAGCAGTTCTTC
TRBD2 | 16 | TRBJ2-3 | many | TRBV5-1 | CASSSGLAPDTDTQYF | TGCGCCAGCAGCTCCGGACTAGCGCCTGACACAGATACGCAGTATTTT
TRBD2 | 14 | TRBJ2-7 | . | TRBV4-1 | CASSQTSGTYEQYF | TGCGCCAGCAGCCAGACTAGCGGGACCTACGAGCAGTACTTC
. | 15 | TRBJ2-2 | many | TRBV20-1 | CSARAPGLGGGELFF | TGCAGTGCTAGGGCACCGGGACTGGGTGGCGGGGAGCTGTTTTTT
TRBD1 | 13 | TRBJ2-7 | many | TRBV20-1 | CSAGGQLTYEQYF | TGCAGTGCAGGGGGACAGCTAACCTACGAGCAGTACTTC
. | 15 | TRBJ2-1 | . | TRBV10-3 | CAISESLGSYNEQFF | TGTGCCATCAGTGAGTCCCTCGGCTCCTACAATGAGCAGTTCTTC
. | 14 | TRBJ2-7 | many | TRBV24-1 | CATSDLHDTYEQYF | TGTGCCACCAGTGATTTGCACGATACCTACGAGCAGTACTTC
TRBD1 | 16 | TRBJ2-5 | many | TRBV4-3 | CASSVQTGTGSETQYF | TGCGCCAGCAGCGTACAGACCGGGACAGGGTCAGAGACCCAGTACTTC